This T cell receptor (beta chain) was captured by sequencing in a study of blood T cell repertoires in COVID-19. Germline V lookup: CDR1 LNHDA, CDR2 SQIVND (reference sequence). This CDR3 has 13 residues. Trimming shortened V by 9 bases and J by 6 bases, and 17 bases separated the two germline ends. TCRdb's copy holds only in-frame clones and misses some; the assay was immunoSEQ multiplex PCR. The repertoire has about 370,000 clones, around 89% of them found once; the top ten carry 3%. This clonotype was sampled from a woman in her 30s with COVID-19, enrolled during active disease. The genes are TRBV19 and TRBJ1-1; a weak D match, TRBD1 (6 bases). Sequencing was carried out using peripheral blood. The CDR3 nucleotides read TGTGCCAGCTCCTTAGGGGGTTTGGCTGAAGCTTTCTTT. Translation: CASSLGGLAEAFF.